Listed here are 14 T cell receptor beta chains from one sample, sequenced in a study of blood T cell repertoires in COVID-19. Only in-frame clones appear in the TCRdb table, and some are missing; sequencing was by immunoSEQ multiplex PCR. The data show approximately 81,000 clones, around 89% seen once. The sequencing input was peripheral blood. All receptors derive from a man between 65 and 85 years old with active or convalescent COVID-19.

The CDR3 coding sequence is TGTGCCACCAGCAGAGATGACATGGTAGCGGGACGGTTCACAGATACGCAGTATTTT. It is translated as CATSRDDMVAGRFTDTQYF. The J gene is TRBJ2-3, the V gene TRBV15; the match to TRBD2 covers 8 bases. The CDR3 is 19 residues long. The germline V gene encodes CDR1 LNHNV and CDR2 YYDKDF (reference sequence). Unmatched junction bases numbered 13, after V lost 0 bases and J lost 2 bases.

V usage is TRBV10-3 and J usage is TRBJ1-2; 9 bases agree with TRBD1. The V gene end was trimmed by 10 bases and the J gene end by 4 bases; junction bases not matched to a gene: 16. This CDR3 has 16 amino acids. CDR1 and CDR2 (germline): ENHRY, SYGVKD. In DNA form, the CDR3 reads TGTGCCAACGGGGCTTCTACCGGGACAGGGACCTATGGCTACACCTTC. It translates to CANGASTGTGTYGYTF.

The CDR3 region has the DNA TGTGCCAGCAGCTATCGGGACAGGGTACCCTACGAGCAGTACTTC. Its protein product is CASSYRDRVPYEQYF. J is TRBJ2-7 and V is TRBV7-6, with TRBD1 identical over 9 bases. CDR1 SGHVS and CDR2 FNYEAQ come from the germline V gene. After removal of 4 bases from V and 2 bases from J, the junction contained 6 bases not matched to a gene. CDR3 length equals 15 residues.

The rearrangement links TRBV24-1 to TRBJ1-4; 10 bases are shared with TRBD1. From germline, CDR1 is KGHDR and CDR2 SFDVKD. This CDR3 region has 15 residues. Trimming at V came to 5 bases and at J to 5 bases, leaving 4 bases not matched to a gene. In DNA, the CDR3 is TGTGCCACCAGTGGTCCGGGACAGGGGAATGAAAAACTGTTTTTT. Its translation is CATSGPGQGNEKLFF.

The chain carries TRBV30 and TRBJ2-2, with 9 bases aligning to TRBD2. Per the germline V gene, CDR1 is GTSNPN and CDR2 is SVGIG (reference sequence). CDR3 length equals 15 residues. The V segment lost 2 bases and the J segment 7 bases; nucleotides outside the gene matches: 8. The CDR3 bases are TGTGCCTGGAGTAGGCGGGGGGGCCTCGGCGGGGAGCTGTTTTTT. This gives the protein CAWSRRGGLGGELFF.

This chain links TRBV2 with TRBJ2-1; no firm D call. In germline, CDR1 is SNHLY, CDR2 FYNNEI. Trimming took 6 bases from V and 0 from J, leaving 9 bases between them. The CDR3 loop spans 14 amino acids. The CDR3 loop reads CASSLTTSYNEQFF. CDR3 nucleotides: TGTGCCAGCAGCCTGACAACCTCCTACAATGAGCAGTTCTTC. The full variable domain, completed using reference TRBV2 and TRBJ2-1, is EPEVTQTPSHQVTQMGQEVILRCVPISNHLYFYWYRQILGQKVEFLVSFYNNEISEKSEIFDDQFSVERPDGSNFTLKIRSTKLEDSAMYFCASSLTTSYNEQFFGPGTRLTVL.

CDR3 bases: TGTGCCAGCAGGCCGACAGCAGACTATGGCTACACCTTC. Translating it yields CASRPTADYGYTF. V is TRBV6-5 and J is TRBJ1-2, with a weak D call TRBD1 (5 bases). This CDR3 comprises 13 residues. Per germline, CDR1 MNHEY and CDR2 SVGAGI. The V gene lost 6 bases and the J gene lost 3 bases, with 11 bases spanning the gap.

The chain is built from TRBV2 and TRBJ1-2, with 7 bases that match TRBD1. This CDR3 region has 16 residues. V lost 5 bases and J lost 2; bases outside the gene matches: 11. Germline values: CDR1 SNHLY, CDR2 FYNNEI. Written as DNA, the CDR3 is TGTGCCAGCAGTCTCAGGGGGGCTCTAAACAACTATGGCTACACCTTC. As protein: CASSLRGALNNYGYTF.

The chain recombines TRBV29-1 with TRBJ1-2; D may be TRBD1 (5 bases). This CDR3 spans 13 amino acids. Germline V gene lookup returns CDR1 SQVTM and CDR2 ANQGSEA. V shed 4 bases and J shed 8 bases, with 17 bases lying between them. CDR3 amino acids: CSVGLAAGYGYTF. CDR3 nucleotide sequence: TGCAGCGTTGGGTTGGCGGCAGGGTACGGCTACACCTTC. Full variable domain (outside the CDR3, taken from reference TRBV29-1 and TRBJ1-2): SAVISQKPSRDICQRGTSLTIQCQVDSQVTMMFWYRQQPGQSLTLIATANQGSEATYESGFVIDKFPISRPNLTFSTLTVSNMSPEDSSIYLCSVGLAAGYGYTFGSGTRLTVV.

V is TRBV4-3 and J is TRBJ2-7; no reliable D call. The CDR3 is made up of 16 amino acids. V lost 0 bases, J lost 4 bases, and 16 bases lay in between. Looked up from germline, CDR1 is LGHNA and CDR2 is YSLEER. CDR3 DNA: TGCGCCAGCAGCCAAGACAGAGATAGTATAGCTTACGAGCAGTACTTC. It yields the protein CASSQDRDSIAYEQYF.

The chain joins TRBV29-1 to TRBJ1-2; the match to TRBD1 covers 7 bases. The germline gives CDR1 SQVTM, CDR2 ANQGSEA. CDR3 length: 13 residues. V lost 0 bases and J lost 8; bases outside the gene matches: 6. CDR3 nucleotides: TGCAGCGTTGAAGAAGAGGGGGCGAAGGGCTACACCTTC. Amino acid sequence: CSVEEEGAKGYTF. Supplemented by reference TRBV29-1 and TRBJ1-2, the full variable domain reads SAVISQKPSRDICQRGTSLTIQCQVDSQVTMMFWYRQQPGQSLTLIATANQGSEATYESGFVIDKFPISRPNLTFSTLTVSNMSPEDSSIYLCSVEEEGAKGYTFGSGTRLTVV.

This clone was seen a single time. The CDR3 region is CASSFAGTGLDTQYF. In nucleotides, the CDR3 is TGTGCCAGCAGCTTCGCCGGGACAGGGTTGGATACGCAGTATTTT. The chain joins TRBV11-2 to TRBJ2-3; TRBD1 matches at 9 bases. The V segment lost 3 bases and the J segment 6 bases; nucleotides outside the gene matches: 7. In germline, CDR1 is SGHAT, CDR2 FQNNGV. This CDR3 spans 15 amino acids.

The chain uses TRBV25-1 and TRBJ2-3, with 12 bases fitting TRBD2. The CDR3 has 16 amino acids. Germline CDR1 is MGHDK and CDR2 is SYGVNS. The J segment lost 0 bases and the V segment lost 4 bases, leaving 2 bases of the junction unmatched. The CDR3 reads CASSVGLAGSTDTQYF. The CDR3 bases are TGTGCCAGCAGTGTAGGACTAGCGGGGAGCACAGATACGCAGTATTTT.

V is TRBV18 and J is TRBJ2-7; D might be TRBD2 (5 bases). CDR1 KGHSH and CDR2 LQKENI come from the germline V gene. The CDR3 length is 15 residues. V dropped 1 base and J dropped 2 bases, with 12 bases sitting between them. In nucleotides, the CDR3 is TGTGCCAGCTCACCACGAGGAGGATCAGCCTACGAGCAGTACTTC. Translating it yields CASSPRGGSAYEQYF.